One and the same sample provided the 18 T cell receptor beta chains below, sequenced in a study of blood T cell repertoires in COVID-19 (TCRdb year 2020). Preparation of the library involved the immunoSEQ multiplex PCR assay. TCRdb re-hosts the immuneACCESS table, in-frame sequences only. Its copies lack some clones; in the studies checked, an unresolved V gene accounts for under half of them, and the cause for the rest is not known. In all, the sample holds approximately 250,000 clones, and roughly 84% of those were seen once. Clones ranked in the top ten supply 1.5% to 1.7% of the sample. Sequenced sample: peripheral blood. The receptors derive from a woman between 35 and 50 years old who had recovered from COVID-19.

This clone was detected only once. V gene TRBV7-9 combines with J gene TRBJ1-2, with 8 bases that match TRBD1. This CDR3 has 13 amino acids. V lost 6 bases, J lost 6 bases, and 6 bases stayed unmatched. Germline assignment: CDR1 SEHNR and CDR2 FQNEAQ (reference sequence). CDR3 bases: TGTGCCAGCAGTTCCTCGACAGGGGATGGCTACACCTTC. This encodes CASSSSTGDGYTF.

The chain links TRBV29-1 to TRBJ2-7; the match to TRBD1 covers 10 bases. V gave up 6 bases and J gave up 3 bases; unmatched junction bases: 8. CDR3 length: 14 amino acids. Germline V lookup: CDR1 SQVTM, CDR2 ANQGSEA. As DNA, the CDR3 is TGCAGCGTGCAGCCGGGACAGGGGTACTACGAGCAGTACTTC. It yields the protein CSVQPGQGYYEQYF.

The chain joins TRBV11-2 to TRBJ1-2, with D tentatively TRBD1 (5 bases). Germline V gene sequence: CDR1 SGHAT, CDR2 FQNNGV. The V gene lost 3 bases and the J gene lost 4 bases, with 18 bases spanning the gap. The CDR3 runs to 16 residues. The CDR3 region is CASSLGRRGNIYGYTF. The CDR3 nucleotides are TGTGCCAGCAGCTTGGGACGGAGGGGTAACATCTATGGCTACACCTTC.

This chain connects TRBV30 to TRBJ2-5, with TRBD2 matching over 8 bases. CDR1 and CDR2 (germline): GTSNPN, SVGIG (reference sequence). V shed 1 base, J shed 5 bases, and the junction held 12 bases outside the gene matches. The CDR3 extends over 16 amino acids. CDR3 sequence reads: CAWSGVAGRLGETQYF. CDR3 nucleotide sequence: TGTGCCTGGAGTGGCGTAGCGGGGCGGCTCGGGGAGACCCAGTACTTC.

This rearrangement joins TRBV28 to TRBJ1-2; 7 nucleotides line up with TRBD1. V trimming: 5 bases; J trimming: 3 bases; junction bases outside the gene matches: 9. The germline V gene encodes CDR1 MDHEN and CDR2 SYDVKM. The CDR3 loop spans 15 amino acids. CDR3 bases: TGTGCCAGCAGTCCGGGACAGCCTACATACTATGGCTACACCTTC. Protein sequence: CASSPGQPTYYGYTF.

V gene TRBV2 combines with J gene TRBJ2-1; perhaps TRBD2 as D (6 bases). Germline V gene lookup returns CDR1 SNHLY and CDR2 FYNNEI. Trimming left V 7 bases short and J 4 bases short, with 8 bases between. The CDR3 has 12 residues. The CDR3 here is CASMGLYNEQFF. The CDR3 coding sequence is TGTGCCAGCATGGGACTTTACAATGAGCAGTTCTTC.

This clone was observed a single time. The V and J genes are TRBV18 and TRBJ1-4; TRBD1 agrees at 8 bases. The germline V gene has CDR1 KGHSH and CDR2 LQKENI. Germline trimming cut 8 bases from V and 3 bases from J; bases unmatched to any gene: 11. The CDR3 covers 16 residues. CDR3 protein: CASADRGLTPNEKLFF. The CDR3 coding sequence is TGTGCCAGCGCCGACAGGGGACTTACTCCTAATGAAAAACTGTTTTTT.

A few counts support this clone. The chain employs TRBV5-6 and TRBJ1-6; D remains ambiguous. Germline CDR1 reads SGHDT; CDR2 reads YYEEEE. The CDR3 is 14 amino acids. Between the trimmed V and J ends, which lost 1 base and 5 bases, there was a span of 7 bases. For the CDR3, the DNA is TGTGCCAGCAGCTTGATCGGGGATAATTCACCCCTCCACTTT. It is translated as CASSLIGDNSPLHF.

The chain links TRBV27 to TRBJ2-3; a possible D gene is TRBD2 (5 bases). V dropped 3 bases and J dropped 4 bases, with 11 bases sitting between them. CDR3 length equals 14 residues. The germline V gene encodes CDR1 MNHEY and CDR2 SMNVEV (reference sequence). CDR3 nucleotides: TGTGCCAGCAGTTTCGGGGAATACGCAGATACGCAGTATTTT. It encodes CASSFGEYADTQYF.

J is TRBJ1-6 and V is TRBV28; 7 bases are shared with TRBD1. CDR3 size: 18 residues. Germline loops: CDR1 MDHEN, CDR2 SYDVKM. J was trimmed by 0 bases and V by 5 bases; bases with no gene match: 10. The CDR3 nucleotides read TGTGCCAGCAGTGGACAGGAGTTCCGTTCCTCCTATAATTCACCCCTCCACTTT. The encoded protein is CASSGQEFRSSYNSPLHF.

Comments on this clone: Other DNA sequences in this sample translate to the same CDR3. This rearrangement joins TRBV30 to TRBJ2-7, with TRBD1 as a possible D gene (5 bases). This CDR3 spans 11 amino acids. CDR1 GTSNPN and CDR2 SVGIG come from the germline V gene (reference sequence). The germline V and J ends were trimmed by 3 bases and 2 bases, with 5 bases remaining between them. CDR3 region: CAWSRAYEQYF. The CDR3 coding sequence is TGTGCCTGGAGCAGGGCCTACGAGCAGTACTTC.

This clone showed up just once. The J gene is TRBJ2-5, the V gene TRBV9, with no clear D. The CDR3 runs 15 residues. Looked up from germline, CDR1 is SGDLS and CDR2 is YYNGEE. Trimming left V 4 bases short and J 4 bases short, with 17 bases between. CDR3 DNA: TGTGCCAGCAGCCCTGAAACCCTCGGGTCAGAGACCCAGTACTTC. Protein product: CASSPETLGSETQYF.

DNA of the CDR3: TGTGCCAGCAGTTTATCCGGGACTAGCTCCTCCTACGAGCAGTACTTC. This encodes CASSLSGTSSSYEQYF. This chain links TRBV27 with TRBJ2-7; 9 positions agree with TRBD2. The CDR3 runs 16 residues. Germline V CDR1 and CDR2: MNHEY, SMNVEV (reference sequence). V lost 0 bases and J lost 0; bases outside the gene matches: 3.

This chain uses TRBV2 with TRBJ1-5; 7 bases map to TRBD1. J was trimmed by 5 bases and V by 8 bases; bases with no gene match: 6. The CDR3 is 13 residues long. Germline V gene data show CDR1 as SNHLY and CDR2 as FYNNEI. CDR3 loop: CASCRDSHQPQHF. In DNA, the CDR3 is TGTGCCAGCTGCCGGGACAGCCATCAGCCCCAGCATTTT.

CDR3 protein: CASSYLIGTEAFF. In nucleotides, the CDR3 is TGTGCCAGCAGTTACCTGATCGGCACTGAAGCTTTCTTT. The rearrangement links TRBV6-5 to TRBJ1-1; D unresolved. V was shortened by 2 bases and J by 4 bases, with 8 bases between the two germline ends. The CDR3 consists of 13 residues. Germline-derived CDR1 and CDR2 are MNHEY and SVGAGI.

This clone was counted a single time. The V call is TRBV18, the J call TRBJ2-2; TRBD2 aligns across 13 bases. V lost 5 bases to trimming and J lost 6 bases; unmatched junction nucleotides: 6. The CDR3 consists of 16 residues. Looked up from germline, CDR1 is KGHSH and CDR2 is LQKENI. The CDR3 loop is CASSTTSGGAPGELFF. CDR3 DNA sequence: TGTGCCAGCTCAACCACTAGCGGGGGGGCCCCCGGGGAGCTGTTTTTT.

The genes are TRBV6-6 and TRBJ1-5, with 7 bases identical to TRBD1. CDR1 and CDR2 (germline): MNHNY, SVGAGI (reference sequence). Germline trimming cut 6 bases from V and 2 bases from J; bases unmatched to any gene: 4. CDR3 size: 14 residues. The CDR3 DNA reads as TGTGCCAGCAGAACCCAGGGGGGCAATCAGCCCCAGCATTTT. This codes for CASRTQGGNQPQHF.

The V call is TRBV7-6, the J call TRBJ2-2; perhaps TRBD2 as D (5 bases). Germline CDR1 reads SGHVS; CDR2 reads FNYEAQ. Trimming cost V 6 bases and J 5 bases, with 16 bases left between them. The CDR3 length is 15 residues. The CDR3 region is CASRGLTTETGELFF. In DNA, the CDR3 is TGTGCCAGCAGAGGCCTGACTACAGAGACCGGGGAGCTGTTTTTT. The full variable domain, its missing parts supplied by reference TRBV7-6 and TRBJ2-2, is GAGVSQSPRYKVTKRGQDVALRCDPISGHVSLYWYRQALGQGPEFLTYFNYEAQQDKSGLPNDRFSAERPEGSISTLTIQRTEQRDSAMYRCASRGLTTETGELFFGEGSRLTVL.